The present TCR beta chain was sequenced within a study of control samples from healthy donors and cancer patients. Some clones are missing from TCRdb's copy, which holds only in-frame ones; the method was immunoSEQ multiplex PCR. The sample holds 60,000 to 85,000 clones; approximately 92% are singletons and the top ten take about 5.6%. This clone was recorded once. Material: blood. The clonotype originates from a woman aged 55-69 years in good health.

This CDR3 is CSASVPREQYF. In nucleotides, the CDR3 is TGCAGTGCTAGTGTGCCACGGGAGCAGTACTTC. The chain couples TRBV20-1 to TRBJ2-7; unclear D gene. CDR1 DFQATT and CDR2 SNEGSKA come from the germline V gene (reference sequence). The CDR3 is 11 amino acids. The V end was cut by 3 bases, the J end by 7 bases, with 10 bases between.